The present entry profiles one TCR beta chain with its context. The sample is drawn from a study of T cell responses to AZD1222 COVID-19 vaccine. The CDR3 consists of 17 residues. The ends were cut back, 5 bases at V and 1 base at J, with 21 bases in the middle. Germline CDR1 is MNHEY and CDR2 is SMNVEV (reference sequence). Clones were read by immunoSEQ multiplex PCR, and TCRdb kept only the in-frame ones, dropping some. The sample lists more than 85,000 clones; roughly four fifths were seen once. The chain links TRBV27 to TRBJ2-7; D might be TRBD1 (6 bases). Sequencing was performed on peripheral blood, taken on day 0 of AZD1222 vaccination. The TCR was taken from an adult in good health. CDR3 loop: CASSLHHRVGASYEQYF. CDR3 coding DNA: TGTGCCAGCAGTCTCCACCACAGGGTAGGCGCATCCTACGAGCAGTACTTC.